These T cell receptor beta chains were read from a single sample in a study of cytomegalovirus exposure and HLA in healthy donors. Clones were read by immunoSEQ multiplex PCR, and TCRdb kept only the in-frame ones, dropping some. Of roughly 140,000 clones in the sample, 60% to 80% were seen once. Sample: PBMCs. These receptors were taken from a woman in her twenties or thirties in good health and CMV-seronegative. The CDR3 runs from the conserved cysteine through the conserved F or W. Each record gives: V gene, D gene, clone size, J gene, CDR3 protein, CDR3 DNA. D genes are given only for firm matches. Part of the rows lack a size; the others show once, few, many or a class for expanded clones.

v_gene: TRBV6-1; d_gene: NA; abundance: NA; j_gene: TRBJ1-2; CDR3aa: CASSEAAAQYGYTF; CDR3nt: TGTGCCAGCAGTGAGGCAGCGGCTCAATATGGCTACACCTTC
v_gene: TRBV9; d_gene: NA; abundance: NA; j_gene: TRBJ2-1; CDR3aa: CASSVSGSGSYNEQFF; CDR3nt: TGTGCCAGCAGCGTAAGCGGTTCCGGTTCCTACAATGAGCAGTTCTTC
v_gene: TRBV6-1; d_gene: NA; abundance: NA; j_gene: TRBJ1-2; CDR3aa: CASSLDGYTF; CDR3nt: TGTGCCAGCAGTTTAGATGGCTACACCTTC
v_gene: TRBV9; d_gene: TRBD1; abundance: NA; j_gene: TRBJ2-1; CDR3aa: CASRSQGAGYNEQFF; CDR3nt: TGTGCCAGCAGGTCCCAGGGGGCCGGCTACAATGAGCAGTTCTTC
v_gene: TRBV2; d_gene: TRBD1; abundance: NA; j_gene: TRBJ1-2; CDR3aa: CASSDIGTAYGYTF; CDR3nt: TGTGCCAGCAGTGATATTGGGACAGCCTATGGCTACACCTTC
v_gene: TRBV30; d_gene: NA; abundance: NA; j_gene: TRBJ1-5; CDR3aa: CAWGGRNQPQHF; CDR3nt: TGTGCCTGGGGAGGCAGAAATCAGCCCCAGCATTTT
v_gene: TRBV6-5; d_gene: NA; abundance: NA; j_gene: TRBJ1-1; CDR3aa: CASSYSSRVDTEAFF; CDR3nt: TGTGCCAGCAGTTACTCCTCCAGGGTGGACACTGAAGCTTTCTTT
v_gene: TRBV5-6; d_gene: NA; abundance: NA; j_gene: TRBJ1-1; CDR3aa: CASRYVDSYTEAFF; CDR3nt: TGTGCCAGCAGGTATGTTGACAGTTACACTGAAGCTTTCTTT
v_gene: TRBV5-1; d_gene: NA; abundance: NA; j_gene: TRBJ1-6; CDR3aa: CASSLTGPGGHSPLHF; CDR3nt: TGCGCCAGCAGCTTGACCGGACCGGGGGGTCATTCACCCCTCCACTTT
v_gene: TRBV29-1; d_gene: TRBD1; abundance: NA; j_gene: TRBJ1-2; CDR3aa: CSVRDRVYGYTF; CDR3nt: TGCAGCGTGAGGGACAGGGTCTATGGCTACACCTTC
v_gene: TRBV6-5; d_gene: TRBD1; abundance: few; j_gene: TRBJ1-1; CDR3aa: CASSYRGQLEAFF; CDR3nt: TGTGCCAGCAGCTACAGGGGGCAACTTGAAGCTTTCTTT
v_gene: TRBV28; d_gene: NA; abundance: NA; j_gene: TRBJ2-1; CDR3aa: CASSSPRTPVANEQFF; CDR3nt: TGTGCCAGCAGTTCCCCTAGGACTCCGGTTGCGAATGAGCAGTTCTTC
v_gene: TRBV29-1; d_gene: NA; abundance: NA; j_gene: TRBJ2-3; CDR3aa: CSAADGASDTQYF; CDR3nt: TGCAGCGCCGCCGATGGGGCGAGTGATACGCAGTATTTT
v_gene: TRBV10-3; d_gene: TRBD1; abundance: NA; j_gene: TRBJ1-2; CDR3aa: CAISEPDRGYGYTF; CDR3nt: TGTGCCATCAGTGAGCCCGACAGGGGCTATGGCTACACCTTC
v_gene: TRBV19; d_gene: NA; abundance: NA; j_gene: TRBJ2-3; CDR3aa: CAIALGNTQYF; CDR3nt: TGTGCCATCGCATTGGGCAATACGCAGTATTTT
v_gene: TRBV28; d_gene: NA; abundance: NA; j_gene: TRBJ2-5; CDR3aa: CAIRRRVQETQYF; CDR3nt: TGTGCCATACGGCGGCGGGTCCAGGAGACCCAGTACTTC
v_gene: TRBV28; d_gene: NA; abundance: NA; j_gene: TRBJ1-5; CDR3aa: CASSFDRSTPQHF; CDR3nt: TGTGCCAGCAGTTTTGACAGGTCGACGCCCCAGCATTTT
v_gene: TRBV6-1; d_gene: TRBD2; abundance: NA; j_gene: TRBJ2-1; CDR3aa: CASGRLAGGNEQFF; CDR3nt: TGTGCCAGTGGGAGGCTAGCGGGGGGAAATGAGCAGTTCTTC
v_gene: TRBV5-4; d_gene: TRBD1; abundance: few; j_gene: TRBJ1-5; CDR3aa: CASSWDRDRGSNQPQHF; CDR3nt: TGTGCCAGCAGCTGGGACAGGGACCGTGGTAGCAATCAGCCCCAGCATTTT
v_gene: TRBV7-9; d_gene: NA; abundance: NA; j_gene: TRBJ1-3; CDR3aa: CASSPTGGAGNTIYF; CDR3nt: TGTGCCAGCAGCCCAACGGGGGGAGCTGGAAACACCATATATTTT
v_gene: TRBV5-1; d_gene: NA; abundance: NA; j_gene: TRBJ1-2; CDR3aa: CASRQGRDYGYTF; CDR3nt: TGCGCCAGCAGACAGGGCCGTGACTATGGCTACACCTTC
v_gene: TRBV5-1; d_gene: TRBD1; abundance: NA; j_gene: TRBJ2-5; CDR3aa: CASSFHAGGQYQETQYF; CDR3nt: TGCGCCAGCAGCTTCCACGCAGGGGGCCAGTACCAAGAGACCCAGTACTTC
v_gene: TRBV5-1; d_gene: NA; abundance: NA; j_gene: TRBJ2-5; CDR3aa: CASSGTGGETQYF; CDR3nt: TGCGCCAGCAGCGGGACTGGGGGAGAGACCCAGTACTTC
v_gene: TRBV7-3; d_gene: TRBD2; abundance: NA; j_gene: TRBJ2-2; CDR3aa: CASSLRGGEQGTGELFF; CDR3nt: TGTGCCAGCAGCTTACGGGGGGGCGAACAAGGGACCGGGGAGCTGTTTTTT
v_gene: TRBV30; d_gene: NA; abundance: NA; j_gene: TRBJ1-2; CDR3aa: CAWSVKRINYGYTF; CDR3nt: TGTGCCTGGAGTGTGAAGCGAATTAACTATGGCTACACCTTC
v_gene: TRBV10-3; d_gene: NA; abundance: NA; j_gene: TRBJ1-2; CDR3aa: CAISESTLDGYTF; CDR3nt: TGTGCCATCAGTGAGTCGACTCTTGATGGCTACACCTTC
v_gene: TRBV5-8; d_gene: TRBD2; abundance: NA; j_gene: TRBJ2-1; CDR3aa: CASSLGLAAYNEQFF; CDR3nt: TGTGCCAGCAGCTTAGGACTAGCGGCTTACAATGAGCAGTTCTTC
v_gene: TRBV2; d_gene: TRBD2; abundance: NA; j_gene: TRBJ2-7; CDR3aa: CASTDRNSGPTYEQYF; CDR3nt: TGTGCCAGCACCGACCGAAATAGCGGGCCTACCTACGAGCAGTACTTC
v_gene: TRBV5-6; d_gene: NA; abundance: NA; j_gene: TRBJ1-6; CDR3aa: CASSFQGENSPLHF; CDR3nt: TGTGCCAGCAGCTTTCAGGGCGAAAATTCACCCCTCCACTTT
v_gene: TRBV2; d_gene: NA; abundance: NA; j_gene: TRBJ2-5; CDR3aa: CASTQYGVEYQETQYF; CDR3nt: TGTGCCAGCACCCAATACGGGGTCGAGTACCAAGAGACCCAGTACTTC